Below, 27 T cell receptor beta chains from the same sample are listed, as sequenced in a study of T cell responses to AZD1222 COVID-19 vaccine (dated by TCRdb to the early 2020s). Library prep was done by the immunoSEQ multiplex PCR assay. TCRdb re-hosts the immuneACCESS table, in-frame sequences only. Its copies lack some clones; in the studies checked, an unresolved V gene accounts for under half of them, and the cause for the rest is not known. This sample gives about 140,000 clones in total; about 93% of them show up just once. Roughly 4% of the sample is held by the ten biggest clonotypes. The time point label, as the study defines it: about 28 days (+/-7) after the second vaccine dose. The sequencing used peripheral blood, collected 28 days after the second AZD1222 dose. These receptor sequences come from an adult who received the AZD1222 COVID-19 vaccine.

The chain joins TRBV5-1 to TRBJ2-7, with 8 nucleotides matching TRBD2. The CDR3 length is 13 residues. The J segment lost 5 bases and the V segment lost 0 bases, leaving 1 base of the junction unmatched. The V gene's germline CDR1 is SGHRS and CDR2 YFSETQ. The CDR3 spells CASSLVSGNEQYF. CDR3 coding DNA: TGCGCCAGCAGCTTGGTTAGCGGGAACGAGCAGTACTTC.

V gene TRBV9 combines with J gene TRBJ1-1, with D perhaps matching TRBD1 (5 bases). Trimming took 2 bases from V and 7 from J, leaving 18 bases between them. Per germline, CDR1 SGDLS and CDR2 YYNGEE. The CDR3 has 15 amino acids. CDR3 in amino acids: CASSVTPGTGYEAFF. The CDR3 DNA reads TGTGCCAGCAGCGTTACCCCGGGGACCGGCTATGAAGCTTTCTTT.

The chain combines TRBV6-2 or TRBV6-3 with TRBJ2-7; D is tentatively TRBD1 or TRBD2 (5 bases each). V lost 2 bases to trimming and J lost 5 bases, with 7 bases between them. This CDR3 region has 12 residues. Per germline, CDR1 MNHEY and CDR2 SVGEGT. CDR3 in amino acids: CASSYRDHEQYF. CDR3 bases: TGTGCCAGCAGTTACAGGGACCACGAGCAGTACTTC.

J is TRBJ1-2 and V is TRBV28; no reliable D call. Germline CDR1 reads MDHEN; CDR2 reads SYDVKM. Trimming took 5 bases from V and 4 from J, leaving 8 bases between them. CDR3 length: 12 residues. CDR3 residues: CASSVRIYGYTF. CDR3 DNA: TGTGCCAGCAGTGTACGGATCTATGGCTACACCTTC.

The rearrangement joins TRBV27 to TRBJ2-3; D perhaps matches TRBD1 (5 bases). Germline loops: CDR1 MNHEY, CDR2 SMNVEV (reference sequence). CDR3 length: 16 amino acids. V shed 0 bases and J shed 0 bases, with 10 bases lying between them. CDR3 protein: CASSLSGATSTDTQYF. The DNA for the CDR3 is TGTGCCAGCAGTTTATCAGGGGCGACTAGCACAGATACGCAGTATTTT.

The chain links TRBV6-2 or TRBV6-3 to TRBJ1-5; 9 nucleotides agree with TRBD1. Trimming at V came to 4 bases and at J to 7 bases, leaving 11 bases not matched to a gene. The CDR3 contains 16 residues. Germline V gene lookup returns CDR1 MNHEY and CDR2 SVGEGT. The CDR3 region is CASSSWTGEYGQPQHF. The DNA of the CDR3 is TGTGCCAGCAGTTCATGGACAGGGGAATATGGACAGCCCCAGCATTTT.

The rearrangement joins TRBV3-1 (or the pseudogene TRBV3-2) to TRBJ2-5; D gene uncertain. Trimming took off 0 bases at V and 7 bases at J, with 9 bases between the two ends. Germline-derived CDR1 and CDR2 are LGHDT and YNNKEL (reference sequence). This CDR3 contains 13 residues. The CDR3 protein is CASSQDPARTQYF. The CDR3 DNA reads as TGTGCCAGCAGCCAAGATCCTGCGAGGACCCAGTACTTC.

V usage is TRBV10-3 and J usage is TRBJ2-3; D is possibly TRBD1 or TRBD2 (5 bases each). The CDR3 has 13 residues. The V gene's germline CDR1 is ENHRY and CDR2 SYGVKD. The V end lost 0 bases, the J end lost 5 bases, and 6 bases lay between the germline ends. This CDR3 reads CAISESGEDTQYF. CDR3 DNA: TGTGCCATCAGTGAGTCGGGGGAAGATACGCAGTATTTT.

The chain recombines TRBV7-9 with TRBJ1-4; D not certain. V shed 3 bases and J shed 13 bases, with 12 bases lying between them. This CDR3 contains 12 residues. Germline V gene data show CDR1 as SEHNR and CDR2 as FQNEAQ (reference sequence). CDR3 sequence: CASSFKSERLFF. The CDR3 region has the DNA TGTGCCAGCAGCTTTAAGTCTGAGAGACTGTTTTTT.

CDR3: CASSRIQGKANEKLFF. The CDR3, as DNA: TGTGCCAGCAGCAGAATACAGGGCAAAGCAAATGAAAAACTGTTTTTT. The rearrangement joins TRBV5-6 to TRBJ1-4; D may be TRBD1 (6 bases). The germline V and J ends were trimmed by 4 bases and 5 bases, with 18 bases remaining between them. The CDR3 consists of 16 residues. Germline V gives CDR1 SGHDT, CDR2 YYEEEE.

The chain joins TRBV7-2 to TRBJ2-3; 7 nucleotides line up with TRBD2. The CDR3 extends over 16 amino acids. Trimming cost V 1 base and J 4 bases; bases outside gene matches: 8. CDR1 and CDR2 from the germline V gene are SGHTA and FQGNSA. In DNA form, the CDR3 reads TGTGCCAGCAGCTTAGTGGGTGGGCTAGCGGCAGATACGCAGTATTTT. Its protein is CASSLVGGLAADTQYF.

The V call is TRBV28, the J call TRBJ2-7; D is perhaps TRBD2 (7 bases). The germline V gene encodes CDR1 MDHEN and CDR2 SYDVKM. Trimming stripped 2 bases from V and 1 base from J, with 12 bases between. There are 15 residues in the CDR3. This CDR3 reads CASSLPGGPSYEQYF. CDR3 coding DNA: TGTGCCAGCAGTTTACCGGGGGGCCCGTCCTACGAGCAGTACTTC.

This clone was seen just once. The CDR3 nucleotides read TGTGCCAGCAGTTTCCTAGCGGGAGCTGACGAGCAGTTCTTC. Its translation: CASSFLAGADEQFF. The chain joins TRBV27 to TRBJ2-1; 10 bases agree with TRBD2. Germline loops: CDR1 MNHEY, CDR2 SMNVEV (reference sequence). The CDR3 sequence is 14 residues long. Unmatched junction bases numbered 6, after V lost 3 bases and J lost 10 bases.

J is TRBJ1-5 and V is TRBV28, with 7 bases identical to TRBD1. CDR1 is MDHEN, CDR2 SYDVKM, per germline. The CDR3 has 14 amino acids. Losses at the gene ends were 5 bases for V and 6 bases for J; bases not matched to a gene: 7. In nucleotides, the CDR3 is TGTGCCAGCAGTCCAGGGGGATTCGGTCAGCCCCAGCATTTT. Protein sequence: CASSPGGFGQPQHF.

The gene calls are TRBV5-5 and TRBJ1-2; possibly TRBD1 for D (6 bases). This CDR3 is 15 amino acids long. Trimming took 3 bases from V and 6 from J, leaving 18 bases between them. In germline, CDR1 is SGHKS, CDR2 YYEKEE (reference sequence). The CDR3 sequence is CASSSEVTGYHGYTF. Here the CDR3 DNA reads TGTGCCAGCAGCTCGGAAGTGACAGGTTATCATGGCTACACCTTC. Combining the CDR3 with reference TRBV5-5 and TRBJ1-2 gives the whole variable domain DAGVTQSPTHLIKTRGQQVTLRCSPISGHKSVSWYQQVLGQGPQFIFQYYEKEERGRGNFPDRFSARQFPNYSSELNVNALLLGDSALYLCASSSEVTGYHGYTFGSGTRLTVV.

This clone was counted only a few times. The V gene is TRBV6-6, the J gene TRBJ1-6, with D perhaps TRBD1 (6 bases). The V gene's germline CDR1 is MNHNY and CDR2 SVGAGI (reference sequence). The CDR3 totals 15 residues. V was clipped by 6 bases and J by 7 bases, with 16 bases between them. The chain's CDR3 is CASSAQGVKNSPLHF. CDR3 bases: TGTGCCAGCAGCGCACAGGGCGTAAAAAATTCACCCCTCCACTTT.

The CDR3 sequence is CSVEQRYGYTF. In DNA, the CDR3 is TGCAGCGTCGAGCAGCGCTATGGCTACACCTTC. This sequence joins TRBV29-1 and TRBJ1-2; D not certain. The germline gives CDR1 SQVTM, CDR2 ANQGSEA. The CDR3 totals 11 residues. V lost 6 bases to trimming and J lost 4 bases, with 9 bases between them. Complete variable domain (other parts from reference TRBV29-1 and TRBJ1-2): SAVISQKPSRDICQRGTSLTIQCQVDSQVTMMFWYRQQPGQSLTLIATANQGSEATYESGFVIDKFPISRPNLTFSTLTVSNMSPEDSSIYLCSVEQRYGYTFGSGTRLTVV.

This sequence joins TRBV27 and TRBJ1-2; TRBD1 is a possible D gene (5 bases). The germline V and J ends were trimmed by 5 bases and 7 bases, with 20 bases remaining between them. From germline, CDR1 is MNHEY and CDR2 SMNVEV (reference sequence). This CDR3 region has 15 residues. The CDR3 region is CASSPGMGLTSGYTF. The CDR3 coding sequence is TGTGCCAGCAGTCCCGGTATGGGGCTAACTAGTGGCTACACCTTC.

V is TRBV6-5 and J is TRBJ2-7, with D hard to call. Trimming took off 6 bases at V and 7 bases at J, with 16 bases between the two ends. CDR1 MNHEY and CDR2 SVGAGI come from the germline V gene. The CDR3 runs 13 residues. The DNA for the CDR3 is TGTGCCAGCAGCCCCACCCCTAACCGTGAGCAGTACTTC. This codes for CASSPTPNREQYF.

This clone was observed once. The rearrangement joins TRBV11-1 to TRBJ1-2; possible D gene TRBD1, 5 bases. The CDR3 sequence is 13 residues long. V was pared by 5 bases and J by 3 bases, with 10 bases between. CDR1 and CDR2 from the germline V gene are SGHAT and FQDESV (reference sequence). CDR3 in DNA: TGTGCCAGCAGCGAGGACATTCACTATGGCTACACCTTC. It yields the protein CASSEDIHYGYTF.

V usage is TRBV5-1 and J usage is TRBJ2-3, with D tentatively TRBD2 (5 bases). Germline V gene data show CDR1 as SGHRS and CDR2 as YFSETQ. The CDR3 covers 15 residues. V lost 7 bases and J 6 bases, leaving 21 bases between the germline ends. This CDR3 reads CASHGIEDWTDTQYF. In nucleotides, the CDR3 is TGCGCCAGCCACGGGATTGAGGACTGGACTGATACGCAGTATTTT.

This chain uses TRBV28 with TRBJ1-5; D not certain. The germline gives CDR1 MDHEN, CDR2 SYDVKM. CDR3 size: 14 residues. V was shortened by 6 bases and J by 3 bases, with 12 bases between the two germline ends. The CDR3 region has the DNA TGTGCCAGCAGCTACAGCCGCCACAATCAGCCCCAGCATTTT. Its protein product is CASSYSRHNQPQHF.

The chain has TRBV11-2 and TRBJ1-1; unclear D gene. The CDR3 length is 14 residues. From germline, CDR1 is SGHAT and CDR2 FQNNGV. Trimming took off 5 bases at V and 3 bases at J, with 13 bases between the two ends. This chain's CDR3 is CASSPRTPHTEAFF. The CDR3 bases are TGTGCCAGCAGCCCGAGGACTCCGCACACTGAAGCTTTCTTT.

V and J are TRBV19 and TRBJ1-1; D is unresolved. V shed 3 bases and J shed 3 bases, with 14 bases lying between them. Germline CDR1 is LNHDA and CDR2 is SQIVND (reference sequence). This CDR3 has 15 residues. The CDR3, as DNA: TGTGCCAGTAGTATCCTTCGGGGTCAGGACACTGAAGCTTTCTTT. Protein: CASSILRGQDTEAFF.

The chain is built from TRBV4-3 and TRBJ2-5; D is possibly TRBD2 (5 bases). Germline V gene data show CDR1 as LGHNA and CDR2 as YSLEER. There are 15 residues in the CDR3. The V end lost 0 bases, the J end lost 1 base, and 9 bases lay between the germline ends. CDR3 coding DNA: TGCGCCAGCAGCCAAGACTACGGACTCCAAGAGACCCAGTACTTC. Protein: CASSQDYGLQETQYF.

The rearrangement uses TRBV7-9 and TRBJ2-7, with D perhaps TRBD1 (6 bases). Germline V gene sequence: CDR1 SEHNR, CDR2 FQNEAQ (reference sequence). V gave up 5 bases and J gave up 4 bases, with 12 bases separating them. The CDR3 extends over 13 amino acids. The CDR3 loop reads CASSKRQDYEQYF. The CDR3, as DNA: TGTGCCAGCAGCAAGCGACAGGATTACGAGCAGTACTTC.

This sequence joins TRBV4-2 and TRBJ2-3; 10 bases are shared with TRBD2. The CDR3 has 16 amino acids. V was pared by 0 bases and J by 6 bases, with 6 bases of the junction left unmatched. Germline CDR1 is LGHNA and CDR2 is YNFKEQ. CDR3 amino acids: CASSQEPSGSGDTQYF. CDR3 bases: TGTGCCAGCAGCCAAGAGCCTAGCGGGAGTGGTGATACGCAGTATTTT.